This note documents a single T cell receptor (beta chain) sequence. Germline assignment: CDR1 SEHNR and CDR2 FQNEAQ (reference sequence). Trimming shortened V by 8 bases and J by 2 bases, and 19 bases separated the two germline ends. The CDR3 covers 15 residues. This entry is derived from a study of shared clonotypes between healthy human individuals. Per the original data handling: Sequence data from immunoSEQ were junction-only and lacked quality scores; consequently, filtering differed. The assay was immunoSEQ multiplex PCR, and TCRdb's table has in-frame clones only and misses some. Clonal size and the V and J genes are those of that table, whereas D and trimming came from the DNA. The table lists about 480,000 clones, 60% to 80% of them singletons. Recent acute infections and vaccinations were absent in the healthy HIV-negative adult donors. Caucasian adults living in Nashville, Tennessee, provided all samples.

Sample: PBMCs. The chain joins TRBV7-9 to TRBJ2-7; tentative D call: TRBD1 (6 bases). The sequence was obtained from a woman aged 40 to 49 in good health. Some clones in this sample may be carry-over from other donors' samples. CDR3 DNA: TGTGCCAGCTCGGTTAGGGCAGGGGACCCCTACGAGCAGTACTTC. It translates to CASSVRAGDPYEQYF. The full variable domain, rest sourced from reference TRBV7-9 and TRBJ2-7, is DTGVSQNPRHKITKRGQNVTFRCDPISEHNRLYWYRQTLGQGPEFLTYFQNEAQLEKSRLLSDRFSAERPKGSFSTLEIQRTEQGDSAMYLCASSVRAGDPYEQYFGPGTRLTVT.